Listed below are T cell receptor beta chains from one sample, sequenced in a study of cytomegalovirus exposure and HLA in healthy donors. The table came from immunoSEQ multiplex PCR; TCRdb's copy has only in-frame clones and leaves some out. The sample yields about 140,000 clones, roughly 78% seen once. Sequenced sample: PBMCs. All receptors come from a man younger than 40 in good health and CMV-seronegative. Each CDR3 is given with its conserved first and last residue. The order of the fields is D gene, clone size, V gene, J gene, CDR3 DNA, CDR3 protein. A D gene is named only where the DNA matches it firmly. Not all rows give a size; the values are once, few, many and, for expanded clones, a class.

>TRBD2|.|TRBV7-9|TRBJ2-7
TGTGCCAGCAGCTTAGCGCTACAGTCCGGGAGGGGGTACGAGCAGTACTTC
CASSLALQSGRGYEQYF
>.|.|TRBV12-2|TRBJ1-4
TGTGCAAGTCGCAAAGGGGGTACTAATGAAAAACTGTTTTTT
CASRKGGTNEKLFF
>.|.|TRBV2|TRBJ1-2
TGTGCCAGCAGTGAAGCGCTGAGGGCTGGCTATGGCTACACCTTC
CASSEALRAGYGYTF
>TRBD1|.|TRBV5-4|TRBJ1-4
TGTGCCAGCAGCCCGACAGGGTCTAATGAAAAACTGTTTTTT
CASSPTGSNEKLFF
>.|.|TRBV2|TRBJ2-6
TGTGCCAGCAGTGAGATTAGGAGCTCTGGGGCCAACGTCCTGACTTTC
CASSEIRSSGANVLTF
>TRBD2|.|TRBV2|TRBJ2-1
TGTGCCAGCAGTGAAATGAGCGGGAGGGCCTACAATGAGCAGTTCTTC
CASSEMSGRAYNEQFF
>.|.|TRBV28|TRBJ2-3
TGTGCCAGTCGACAGGTTAGCACAGATACGCAGTATTTT
CASRQVSTDTQYF
>TRBD1|.|TRBV7-8|TRBJ2-7
TGTGCCAGCAGCCCAGGGACAGGCCTCTACGAGCAGTACTTC
CASSPGTGLYEQYF
>.|.|TRBV19|TRBJ2-5
TGTGCCAGTAGTATTTTCCTCGGGGAAGAGACCCAGTACTTC
CASSIFLGEETQYF
>.|.|TRBV18|TRBJ1-2
TGTGCCAGCTCACCCGAGGACCGCCTGGGAGGTGGCTACACCTTC
CASSPEDRLGGGYTF
>.|.|TRBV28|TRBJ1-1
TGTGCCAGCAGTTTAGGAGTGATTGAAGCTTTCTTT
CASSLGVIEAFF
>TRBD1|.|TRBV28|TRBJ1-5
TGTGCCAGCAATGGACAGGGGGGCAATCAGCCCCAGCATTTT
CASNGQGGNQPQHF
>.|.|TRBV28|TRBJ2-5
TGTGCCAGCAGTTTATGGGCAGGGTTGGAGACCCAGTACTTC
CASSLWAGLETQYF
>.|.|TRBV7-9|TRBJ2-2
TGTGCCAGCAGCTCCTACCTGTCCTCCGGGGAGCTGTTTTTT
CASSSYLSSGELFF
>.|.|TRBV5-1|TRBJ2-2
TGCGCCAGCAGCCCGGACCCTATGGGGGGGGCAGGTGCCGGGGAGCTGTTTTTT
CASSPDPMGGAGAGELFF
>TRBD1|.|TRBV9|TRBJ2-7
TGTGCCAGCAGCGTAGGACAGGGCACCTACGAGCAGTACTTC
CASSVGQGTYEQYF
>TRBD1|few|TRBV18|TRBJ2-5
TGTGCCAGCTCACCAAGGCAGGGGGCGGCGGAGACCCAGTACTTC
CASSPRQGAAETQYF
>.|.|TRBV6-1|TRBJ1-4
TGTGCCAGCAGTGAGGGGCAGGGAGAAAAACTGTTTTTT
CASSEGQGEKLFF
>.|.|TRBV5-6|TRBJ2-7
TGTGCCAGCAGCTTGGCGGGAGAGACCTACGAGCAGTACTTC
CASSLAGETYEQYF
>TRBD1|.|TRBV28|TRBJ2-5
TGTGCCAGCACACCGACAGGGGGCGCGGGGACCCAGTACTTC
CASTPTGGAGTQYF
>TRBD1|.|TRBV15|TRBJ2-7
TGTGCCATCGGGACAGGGGGTAATTACGAGCAGTACTTC
CAIGTGGNYEQYF
>TRBD1|.|TRBV4-1|TRBJ1-6
TGCGCCAGCAGCCAAGATCGGGACAGGGGGGGTAATTCACCCCTCCACTTT
CASSQDRDRGGNSPLHF
>.|.|TRBV6-1|TRBJ2-5
TGTGCCACCCAACAGGGTGACTACGCCCCCCAGTACTTC
CATQQGDYAPQYF
>TRBD2|.|TRBV5-1|TRBJ2-5
TGCGCCAGCAGCTTGGGGTTAGCGGGAGTACAAGAGACCCAGTACTTC
CASSLGLAGVQETQYF
>TRBD1|.|TRBV6-1|TRBJ2-1
TGTGCCAGCAGTGAAGGGACAGGGGGCTACAATGAGCAGTTCTTC
CASSEGTGGYNEQFF
>TRBD1|.|TRBV23-1|TRBJ1-2
TGCGCCACGTGGGACAGGGTGAGTATTGGGTACTATGGCTACACCTTC
CATWDRVSIGYYGYTF
>.|.|TRBV29-1|TRBJ2-4
TGCAGCGTCCTACAGGGTTCGGACATTCAGTACTTC
CSVLQGSDIQYF
>TRBD1|.|TRBV6-1|TRBJ1-5
TGTGCCAGCAGTGAACCACCGGGACAGGGGGTAGAGCCCCAGCATTTT
CASSEPPGQGVEPQHF
>.|.|TRBV7-9|TRBJ2-5
TGTGCCAGCAGCTTAACAGGGACCCTTCAAGAGACCCAGTACTTC
CASSLTGTLQETQYF
>TRBD2|.|TRBV7-6|TRBJ2-1
TGTGCCAGCAGCTTGGGGGGGTTCTCCAATGAGCAGTTCTTC
CASSLGGFSNEQFF
>.|.|TRBV2|TRBJ1-4
TGTGCCAGCAGTGATAAAGCGCCTGGTGAAAAACTGTTTTTT
CASSDKAPGEKLFF
>.|.|TRBV28|TRBJ2-1
TGTGCCAGCAGGAGGTTCGCGGGCAGGGGACTAACCTTATACAATGAGCAGTTCTTC
CASRRFAGRGLTLYNEQFF
>.|.|TRBV27|TRBJ2-7
TGTGCCAGCAGGCTAAGAGGGTCGACCTACGAGCAGTACTTC
CASRLRGSTYEQYF
>TRBD2|.|TRBV7-9|TRBJ2-1
TGTGCCAGCAGCTCCGGGACTAGCGGGACACGTGAGCAGTTCTTC
CASSSGTSGTREQFF
>.|few|TRBV5-1|TRBJ1-4
TGCGCCAGCAGCCCGACCATGGCAGGGATTAAAGAAAAACTGTTTTTT
CASSPTMAGIKEKLFF
>.|few|TRBV5-1|TRBJ1-4
TGCGCCAGTACGACAGGAACTAATGAAAAACTGTTTTTT
CASTTGTNEKLFF
>TRBD1|.|TRBV15|TRBJ2-7
TGTGCCACTAGAGGACAGGGTTACGAGCAGTACTTC
CATRGQGYEQYF
>.|.|TRBV25-1|TRBJ1-6
TGTGCCAGCAGTGGCAGAGACTGGAATTCACCCCTCCACTTT
CASSGRDWNSPLHF
>.|.|TRBV5-1|TRBJ2-7
TGCGCCAGCAGCTTGGGTCAGGACTACGAGCAGTACTTC
CASSLGQDYEQYF
>.|few|TRBV7-9|TRBJ1-3
TGTGCCAGCAGCCCCCGCCCCCCAGGATCTGGAAACACCATATATTTT
CASSPRPPGSGNTIYF
>.|.|TRBV7-9|TRBJ2-3
TGTGCCAGCAGCTTAGTAGATGGTCCCCGAGTTGATACGCAGTATTTT
CASSLVDGPRVDTQYF
>TRBD2|.|TRBV2|TRBJ2-3
TGTGCCAGCGGGACTATAGCGGGGAGAAGCACAGATACGCAGTATTTT
CASGTIAGRSTDTQYF
>TRBD1|once|TRBV6-6|TRBJ2-7
TGTGCCAGCAGTCGACAGGGGATGTCCTACGAGCAGTACTTC
CASSRQGMSYEQYF
>TRBD1|.|TRBV2|TRBJ2-7
TGTGCCAGCAGTGAAGCGCTTCTGGTACAGGGGGGCTACGAGCAGTACTTC
CASSEALLVQGGYEQYF
>TRBD1|.|TRBV6-1|TRBJ1-3
TGTGCCAGCAGTAGACAGGGGGATGCCGGAAACACCATATATTTT
CASSRQGDAGNTIYF
>.|few|TRBV27|TRBJ2-7
TGTGCCAGCAGTTTCACAGGGCGGGAGCAGTACTTC
CASSFTGREQYF
>TRBD1|.|TRBV2|TRBJ1-1
TGTGCCCGGAGACAGGGGACCACTGAAGCTTTCTTT
CARRQGTTEAFF
>TRBD2|.|TRBV9|TRBJ2-7
TGTGCCAGCAGCGCGAGCGGGAGGGTTTACGAGCAGTACTTC
CASSASGRVYEQYF
>TRBD1|.|TRBV4-1|TRBJ1-1
TGCGCCAGCAGCCCAGGACAGGGGCCGATGAACACTGAAGCTTTCTTT
CASSPGQGPMNTEAFF
>TRBD1|.|TRBV15|TRBJ2-1
TGTGCCACCAGGGGACAGGGGCTTAATGAGCAGTTCTTC
CATRGQGLNEQFF
>TRBD1|.|TRBV5-1|TRBJ2-7
TGCGCCAGCAGCCGAACCACAGGGGGGACCTACGAGCAGTACTTC
CASSRTTGGTYEQYF
>.|.|TRBV10-3|TRBJ1-1
TGTGCCATCAGGATTCCGGAGGAGAACACTGAAGCTTTCTTT
CAIRIPEENTEAFF
>TRBD2|.|TRBV29-1|TRBJ2-5
TGCAGCGTTGGCACTAGCGGAGAGACCCAGTACTTC
CSVGTSGETQYF
>TRBD1|.|TRBV27|TRBJ1-3
TGTGCCAGCAGCTGGGACAGGGCCCCTGGAAACACCATATATTTT
CASSWDRAPGNTIYF
>.|.|TRBV6-5|TRBJ1-1
TGTGCCAGCAGGGAACAAGGGGGAATGAACACTGAAGCTTTCTTT
CASREQGGMNTEAFF
>.|.|TRBV9|TRBJ1-3
TGTGCCAGCAGCGCCGGCAGGGCCCTTTCTGGAAACACCATATATTTT
CASSAGRALSGNTIYF
>.|.|TRBV18|TRBJ2-1
TGTGCCAGCTCACCACCGGGCCCTAGGGGTGAGCAGTTCTTC
CASSPPGPRGEQFF
>.|.|TRBV7-9|TRBJ1-6
TGTGCCAGCAGCTTAGCCGAGAGCTCCTATAATTCACCCCTCCACTTT
CASSLAESSYNSPLHF
>.|.|TRBV6-5|TRBJ2-7
TGTGCCAGCAGTTCCTCGGCGGGTGGGTCCTACGAGCAGTACTTC
CASSSSAGGSYEQYF